This T cell receptor beta chain was observed in a study of vaccination effects on CD4 cells after COVID-19. Overall study: Samples that were drawn after vaccination came a median of 72 days after the second dose. Wells containing 1.5 million to 2.5 million PBMC each were cultured with around 10 IU/ml IL-2 and about 10 ug/ml peptides. Study findings and constraints: Only a few convalescent patients and no early post-infection timepoints featured in the study.

Only in-frame clones appear in the TCRdb table, and some are missing; sequencing was by immunoSEQ multiplex PCR. The sample gives 50,000 to 80,000 clones, around 79% of which show up once; 2.4% is in the top ten. The CDR3 extends over 15 amino acids. V lost 1 base and J 5 bases, leaving 14 bases between the germline ends. CDR1 and CDR2 from the germline V gene are SGHAT and FQNNGV. This clone came up once. Its antigen is as yet unknown. Culture lasted around eleven days before CD4+ T cell isolation. Two-dose BNT162b2 or mRNA-1273 vaccination was given to participants. All vaccine recipients tested negative for nucleocapsid antibodies and had never contracted SARS-CoV-2 infection.

This TCR was sampled from a human donor who received a COVID-19 vaccine. The sample here was CD4+ T cells from PBMCs cultured without peptide, taken after COVID-19 vaccination. V is TRBV11-2 and J is TRBJ1-1; TRBD1 might be the D (5 bases). Here the CDR3 DNA reads TGTGCCAGCAGCTTAGTGCAGGGTTCGGGGACTGAAGCTTTCTTT. Amino acids: CASSLVQGSGTEAFF.